These 19 T cell receptor beta chains were sequenced from one sample in a study of shared clonotypes between healthy human individuals. Naive CD8 isolation took CD45RO-negative cells positively selected for CCR7 and excluded terminally differentiated effector memory CD45RA+ cells. Profiling relied on immunoSEQ multiplex PCR, and the TCRdb table lists in-frame clones only, not all of them. This table has roughly 1,800,000 clones, less than 95% appearing once. The sequencing input was naive CD8+ T cells sorted from blood. The receptors here all came from a man between 18 and 35 years old in good health.

The V and J genes are TRBV13 and TRBJ2-7; D may be TRBD2 (6 bases). Germline CDR1 and CDR2: PRHDT and FYEKMQ (reference sequence). CDR3 length equals 15 residues. The V and J ends lost 0 bases and 3 bases respectively, with 12 bases between them. The CDR3 coding sequence is TGTGCCAGCAGCTTAGGGGCGGGGACTCACTACGAGCAGTACTTC. Protein product: CASSLGAGTHYEQYF.

The V gene is TRBV5-4, the J gene TRBJ2-5; no reliable D call. Germline V gives CDR1 SGHNT, CDR2 YYREEE (reference sequence). This CDR3 has 13 residues. Trimming removed 1 base at V and 5 bases at J, with 9 bases between. DNA for the CDR3: TGTGCCAGCAGCTTGCCGTCAGATGAGACCCAGTACTTC. Encoded protein: CASSLPSDETQYF.

The chain employs TRBV7-2 and TRBJ2-7; possible D gene TRBD2, 6 bases. CDR1 and CDR2 (germline): SGHTA, FQGNSA. V lost 0 bases to trimming and J lost 4 bases, with 13 bases between them. The CDR3 is made up of 15 amino acids. The CDR3 DNA sequence: TGTGCCAGCAGCTTAGCGGCGGGGTTCCTTTACGAGCAGTACTTC. It yields the protein CASSLAAGFLYEQYF.

The rearrangement joins TRBV6-1 to TRBJ1-5; TRBD1 agrees at 10 bases. V lost 10 bases, J lost 10 bases, and 10 bases stayed unmatched. The CDR3 consists of 13 residues. Germline lookup yields CDR1 MNHNS and CDR2 SASEGT. CDR3 sequence reads: CATKPGQGIPQHF. In nucleotides, the CDR3 is TGTGCCACCAAGCCGGGACAGGGGATCCCCCAGCATTTT.

The chain links TRBV5-4 to TRBJ2-5; D unresolved. V was shortened by 0 bases and J by 5 bases, with 11 bases between the two germline ends. This CDR3 comprises 14 residues. Germline CDR1 SGHNT, CDR2 YYREEE (reference sequence). The CDR3 loop is CASSLEGFGETQYF. The CDR3 nucleotides read TGTGCCAGCAGCTTGGAAGGGTTTGGCGAGACCCAGTACTTC.

V is TRBV28 and J is TRBJ1-1; TRBD1 might be the D (5 bases). V lost 4 bases, J lost 3 bases, and 12 bases lay in between. CDR1 is MDHEN and CDR2 is SYDVKM in the germline V gene. The CDR3 extends over 14 amino acids. The CDR3 DNA sequence: TGTGCCAGCAGTTCGCCCAGGGACTACACTGAAGCTTTCTTT. This gives the protein CASSSPRDYTEAFF.

This clone was seen just once. The chain employs TRBV27 and TRBJ2-1, with D possibly TRBD2 on 6 matching bases. The V gene lost 5 bases and the J gene lost 3 bases, with 17 bases spanning the gap. CDR3 length equals 16 residues. From germline, CDR1 is MNHEY and CDR2 SMNVEV (reference sequence). In nucleotides, the CDR3 is TGTGCCAGCAGTCCCTCGTGGGGGGAACACTACAATGAGCAGTTCTTC. It translates to CASSPSWGEHYNEQFF.

This clone was detected once. This sequence joins TRBV19 and TRBJ1-1, with D possibly TRBD1 on 6 matching bases. This CDR3 region has 13 residues. Looked up from germline, CDR1 is LNHDA and CDR2 is SQIVND (reference sequence). V lost 1 base and J lost 6, with 9 bases in between. The CDR3 DNA is TGTGCCAGTAGTATAGCGGGGGGGCCTGAAGCTTTCTTT. It specifies CASSIAGGPEAFF.

The chain is built from TRBV11-3 and TRBJ2-7; 9 positions agree with TRBD1. Germline V CDR1 and CDR2: SGHNT, YENEEA. With V trimmed by 4 bases and J by 5 bases, 9 bases remained unmatched. The CDR3 runs to 15 residues. CDR3 in amino acids: CASSSGTGTSNEQYF. The DNA for the CDR3 is TGTGCCAGCAGCTCCGGGACAGGGACTTCCAACGAGCAGTACTTC.

The CDR3 bases are TGCGCCAGCAGCTTGTACAGTTTCGACGAGCAGTACTTC. Protein sequence: CASSLYSFDEQYF. This sequence joins TRBV5-1 and TRBJ2-7; D gene ambiguous. Trimming took 1 base from V and 5 from J, leaving 10 bases between them. CDR3 length equals 13 residues. In germline, CDR1 is SGHRS, CDR2 YFSETQ.

This chain joins TRBV5-5 and TRBJ2-7; D assignment may be TRBD1 or TRBD2 (6 bases each). This CDR3 contains 15 residues. CDR1 and CDR2 (germline): SGHKS, YYEKEE (reference sequence). The ends were cut back, 1 base at V and 4 bases at J, with 15 bases in the middle. This CDR3 is CASSLYVQGTYEQYF. CDR3 DNA: TGTGCCAGCAGCTTGTACGTTCAGGGGACTTACGAGCAGTACTTC.

The rearrangement joins TRBV4-1 to TRBJ2-7; D ambiguous. Germline V gene data show CDR1 as MGHRA and CDR2 as YSYEKL. The ends were cut back, 0 bases at V and 0 bases at J, with 9 bases in the middle. The CDR3 has 15 residues. CDR3 region: CASSQEGPRSYEQYF. CDR3 DNA sequence: TGCGCCAGCAGCCAAGAAGGACCCCGCTCCTACGAGCAGTACTTC.

The chain carries TRBV21-1 and TRBJ2-1; TRBD1 is the table's D call and was not checked against the DNA. TRBV21-1 is labeled a pseudogene. CDR3 length: 22 amino acids. This CDR3 reads CASSKRGQGAGVAGNWDNEQFF. DNA of the CDR3: TGTGCCAGCAGCAAAAGGGGACAGGGGGCAGGGGTAGCGGGTAACTGGGACAATGAGCAGTTCTTC.

Points on this clone: Distinct nucleotide sequences in the sample also encode this CDR3. The J gene is TRBJ2-7, the V gene TRBV11-2; 7 bases are shared with TRBD2. Germline CDR1 reads SGHAT; CDR2 reads FQNNGV. V shed 5 bases and J 2 bases; nucleotides not matched to a gene: 3. The CDR3 loop spans 13 amino acids. This CDR3 is CASSLGLAYEQYF. CDR3 coding DNA: TGTGCCAGCAGCCTCGGACTAGCCTACGAGCAGTACTTC.

The V call is TRBV9, the J call TRBJ2-2; 7 positions match TRBD1. CDR1 is SGDLS, CDR2 YYNGEE, per germline. Germline trimming cut 3 bases from V and 1 base from J; bases unmatched to any gene: 3. CDR3 length: 15 amino acids. As DNA, the CDR3 is TGTGCCAGCAGCGAACGGACAGGGAACACCGGGGAGCTGTTTTTT. As protein: CASSERTGNTGELFF.

The chain employs TRBV5-1 and TRBJ2-1; D possibly uses TRBD1 or TRBD2 (5 bases each). The V end was cut by 0 bases, the J end by 10 bases, with 11 bases between. Germline values: CDR1 SGHRS, CDR2 YFSETQ. This CDR3 contains 13 residues. The CDR3: CASSLGLEGEQFF. Here the CDR3 DNA reads TGCGCCAGCAGCTTGGGTCTAGAGGGGGAGCAGTTCTTC.

The chain uses TRBV6-5 and TRBJ1-2, with D uncertain. This CDR3 is 14 amino acids long. Per the germline V gene, CDR1 is MNHEY and CDR2 is SVGAGI. V was clipped by 4 bases and J by 8 bases, with 17 bases between them. CDR3 protein: CASSWQKASSGYTF. CDR3 nucleotides: TGTGCCAGCAGTTGGCAGAAGGCCAGTTCCGGCTACACCTTC.

This chain connects TRBV29-1 to TRBJ2-5; 7 bases align to TRBD1. Gene TRBJ2-7 matches the end of the DNA better, so the J call may be wrong. Germline V gene lookup returns CDR1 SQVTM and CDR2 ANQGSEA. The length of the CDR3 is 13 residues. The CDR3 reads CSVEDRHSYEQYF. In DNA, the CDR3 is TGCAGCGTTGAGGACAGGCATTCCTACGAGCAGTACTTC.

On this clone: The sample carries other DNA sequences with the same CDR3. The chain carries TRBV28 and TRBJ2-5, with D hard to call. The V gene lost 8 bases and the J gene lost 5 bases, with 9 bases spanning the gap. Germline V gene data show CDR1 as MDHEN and CDR2 as SYDVKM. The CDR3 spans 11 residues. The CDR3, as DNA: TGTGCCAGCTCACTGGGGGAGACCCAGTACTTC. Translated: CASSLGETQYF.